Sequencing of this T cell receptor (beta chain) was carried out in a study of T cell responses to AZD1222 COVID-19 vaccine. Study-level results: Spike-specific TCR breadth and depth grew following two AZD1222 doses.

Sequenced by immunoSEQ multiplex PCR; TCRdb stores in-frame clones only, minus some. The sample has about 120,000 clones; approximately 92% are singletons. Germline V gene data show CDR1 as MDHEN and CDR2 as SYDVKM. Trimming removed 3 bases from V and 7 bases from J, with 15 bases in between. The CDR3 length is 15 residues. In the case of this clone: Its antigen is undetermined.

The sample consisted of peripheral blood, taken 28 days after the second dose of the MenACWY control vaccine. The clonotype was recovered from an adult who received the MenACWY meningococcal vaccine as a control. The V call is TRBV28, the J call TRBJ1-4; D is ambiguous. The CDR3 reads CASSFRPALGEKLFF. CDR3 DNA: TGTGCCAGCAGTTTTAGACCCGCCCTTGGTGAAAAACTGTTTTTT.